This T cell receptor beta chain stems from a study of PD-L1 blockade in urothelial cancer. General study findings and limits: In blood at 3 weeks, tumor-associated clones expanded more among patients with durable benefit.

In each PCR, synthetic TCR analog templates were spiked in. Produced via immunoSEQ multiplex PCR; TCRdb's table is partial and in-frame only. Of 49,000 or so clones detected, 70% to 90% appear once; the ten largest clones hold about 20%. CDR1 SGHKS and CDR2 YYEKEE come from the germline V gene (reference sequence). The CDR3 consists of 15 residues. Losses at the gene ends were 3 bases for V and 7 bases for J; bases not matched to a gene: 12. Documented time point: pretreatment peripheral blood. Sample contribution per patient ranged from 1 to 8, covering pretreatment and on-treatment. Details on this clone: Its antigen remains unknown.

The receptor's source is a man in his 60s with urothelial cancer. The material sequenced was PBMCs, taken around atezolizumab (anti-PD-L1) treatment. This chain uses TRBV5-5 with TRBJ2-7, with 8 bases fitting TRBD1. The CDR3 DNA reads as TGTGCCAGCAGCTCCCCCGGGACAGGAACTCGGGAGCAGTACTTC. Translation gives CASSSPGTGTREQYF.